This passage covers 26 T cell receptor beta chains from one sample sequenced in a study of cytomegalovirus exposure and HLA in healthy donors. PCR amplification relied on 60 Vbeta primers (plus 13 Jbeta primers). TCRdb keeps only in-frame clones here, not all; method: immunoSEQ multiplex PCR. The clone table shows 200,000 to 250,000 clones, with the ten largest holding roughly 0.89%. The sample comprised PBMCs. These TCRs come from a young woman in good health and CMV-seropositive.

The J gene is TRBJ2-1, the V gene TRBV18, with D possibly matching TRBD1 (6 bases). CDR1 KGHSH and CDR2 LQKENI come from the germline V gene. The V gene lost 6 bases and the J gene lost 9 bases, with 21 bases spanning the gap. This CDR3 has 15 residues. This CDR3 reads CASSLSEGVLSEQFF. The CDR3 DNA is TGTGCCAGCTCTCTAAGCGAGGGGGTGCTAAGTGAGCAGTTCTTC.

The rearrangement joins TRBV27 to TRBJ1-6; D possibly corresponds to TRBD1 (6 bases). V shed 6 bases and J shed 7 bases, with 19 bases lying between them. The CDR3 spans 16 residues. CDR1 is MNHEY and CDR2 is SMNVEV in the germline V gene (reference sequence). For the CDR3, the DNA is TGTGCCAGCAGCTCCTACAGGGTGGGTTGGAATTCACCCCTCCACTTT. Translated: CASSSYRVGWNSPLHF.

The chain has TRBV11-2 and TRBJ2-3; no reliable D call. From germline, CDR1 is SGHAT and CDR2 FQNNGV. With 5 bases removed from V and 6 bases from J, the gap between germline ends came to 9 bases. This CDR3 is built from 12 residues. DNA of the CDR3: TGTGCCAGCAGCATAGGAGCGGATACGCAGTATTTT. It encodes CASSIGADTQYF.

The rearrangement uses TRBV19 and TRBJ2-5, with D perhaps matching TRBD1 (5 bases). The last part of the DNA fits TRBJ2-7 better; the J call may be wrong. The CDR3 is made up of 15 amino acids. CDR1 and CDR2 (germline): LNHDA, SQIVND (reference sequence). CDR3: CASSIGGPRFDEQYF. In DNA, the CDR3 is TGTGCCAGTAGTATAGGGGGCCCGCGTTTTGACGAGCAGTACTTC.

The chain is built from TRBV4-3 and TRBJ1-2, with TRBD1 as a possible D gene (6 bases). V gave up 4 bases and J gave up 6 bases, with 12 bases separating them. CDR1 and CDR2 from the germline V gene are LGHNA and YSLEER. The CDR3 has 13 amino acids. The CDR3 loop is CASSPRGAHGYTF. CDR3 sequence (DNA): TGCGCCAGCAGCCCCCGGGGGGCGCATGGCTACACCTTC.

This sequence joins TRBV6-6 and TRBJ1-3; D perhaps matches TRBD1 (6 bases). The germline V gene encodes CDR1 MNHNY and CDR2 SVGAGI (reference sequence). Trimming removed 6 bases at V and 8 bases at J, with 17 bases between. The CDR3 has 14 amino acids. CDR3 sequence (DNA): TGTGCCAGCAGAGAACCAGGGGTGGCGGACACCATATATTTT. Translated: CASREPGVADTIYF.

The CDR3: CASSQGPPLEEQYF. In DNA form, the CDR3 reads TGTGCCAGCAGCCAAGGCCCCCCACTAGAAGAACAGTACTTC. The chain joins TRBV4-2 to TRBJ2-7; D is perhaps TRBD2 (5 bases). The V gene's germline CDR1 is LGHNA and CDR2 YNFKEQ. The V end lost 1 base, the J end lost 10 bases, and 17 bases lay between the germline ends. The CDR3 is 14 amino acids.

The chain joins TRBV11-2 to TRBJ2-7; D possibly corresponds to TRBD1 (6 bases). Trimming took 10 bases from V and 0 from J, leaving 16 bases between them. Looked up from germline, CDR1 is SGHAT and CDR2 is FQNNGV. CDR3 length equals 14 residues. In DNA form, the CDR3 reads TGTGCCACCATGTTCGACAGGAACTCCTACGAGCAGTACTTC. Protein product: CATMFDRNSYEQYF.

The genes are TRBV18 and TRBJ1-1; D remains unclear. Per the germline V gene, CDR1 is KGHSH and CDR2 is LQKENI. CDR3 length: 16 amino acids. V gave up 0 bases and J gave up 1 base, with 12 bases separating them. DNA of the CDR3: TGTGCCAGCTCACCACCTTGGAACCGGAGGAACACTGAAGCTTTCTTT. Amino acid sequence: CASSPPWNRRNTEAFF.

The rearrangement links TRBV29-1 to TRBJ2-1, with a weak D call TRBD2 (5 bases). The CDR3 spans 13 residues. The germline CDR1 and CDR2 sequences are SQVTM and ANQGSEA. The V end was cut by 7 bases, the J end by 4 bases, with 14 bases between. The CDR3, as DNA: TGCAGCGCCCGCGGGCTCCCATACAATGAGCAGTTCTTC. This encodes CSARGLPYNEQFF.

The chain has TRBV27 and TRBJ1-2, with 10 bases aligning to TRBD1. After removal of 2 bases from V and 7 bases from J, the junction contained 4 bases not matched to a gene. The CDR3 extends over 14 amino acids. Germline V gives CDR1 MNHEY, CDR2 SMNVEV (reference sequence). CDR3: CASSLRDRGSGYTF. In DNA, the CDR3 is TGTGCCAGCAGTTTACGGGACAGGGGTTCTGGCTACACCTTC.

The chain has TRBV28 and TRBJ2-5; D possibly corresponds to TRBD2 (6 bases). CDR1 and CDR2 from the germline V gene are MDHEN and SYDVKM. With 10 bases removed from V and 6 bases from J, the gap between germline ends came to 24 bases. CDR3 length: 15 residues. The CDR3 sequence is CATMFEGRRDQTQYF. CDR3 nucleotides: TGTGCCACCATGTTTGAGGGAAGGAGGGACCAGACCCAGTACTTC.

Concerning this clone itself: The same CDR3 arises from other DNA sequences in this sample as well. The chain joins TRBV5-1 to TRBJ2-7; D possibly corresponds to TRBD1 (6 bases). Deletions cut 2 bases from V and 4 bases from J, with 7 bases between. This CDR3 is built from 12 residues. CDR1 is SGHRS and CDR2 is YFSETQ in the germline V gene. The CDR3 region has the DNA TGCGCCAGCAGCTTAGGGGGTTACGAGCAGTACTTC. Amino acid sequence: CASSLGGYEQYF.

This chain uses TRBV5-1 with TRBJ1-4; D is perhaps TRBD1 (6 bases). V was shortened by 2 bases and J by 3 bases, with 11 bases between the two germline ends. The CDR3 is 15 amino acids. Per germline, CDR1 SGHRS and CDR2 YFSETQ. The CDR3 DNA reads as TGCGCCAGCAGCTTTAACAGGGACCCTAATGAAAAACTGTTTTTT. Its protein is CASSFNRDPNEKLFF.

This chain's CDR3 is CASSGGTYNSPLHF. As DNA, the CDR3 is TGTGCCAGCAGCGGCGGGACTTATAATTCACCCCTCCACTTT. This sequence joins TRBV9 and TRBJ1-6; weak D call: TRBD1 (5 bases). Germline lookup yields CDR1 SGDLS and CDR2 YYNGEE. V shed 3 bases and J shed 4 bases, with 8 bases lying between them. This CDR3 is 14 amino acids long.

This chain connects TRBV27 to TRBJ2-7; 8 nucleotides align to TRBD1. Germline loops: CDR1 MNHEY, CDR2 SMNVEV (reference sequence). V lost 2 bases and J lost 3; bases outside the gene matches: 6. The CDR3 is 15 amino acids. The CDR3 coding sequence is TGTGCCAGCAGTTTAGCGGCAGGGGGCATCTACGAGCAGTACTTC. It yields the protein CASSLAAGGIYEQYF.

CDR3 sequence: CASSLGQGTEAFF. The DNA for the CDR3 is TGTGCCAGCAGCTTAGGACAGGGCACTGAAGCTTTCTTT. V and J are TRBV7-9 and TRBJ1-1; 7 bases map to TRBD1. CDR3 size: 13 residues. Germline CDR1 reads SEHNR; CDR2 reads FQNEAQ (reference sequence). Trimming removed 1 base from V and 4 bases from J; junction bases left unmatched: 0.

Comments on this clone: Without the conserved terminal phenylalanine or tryptophan, this CDR3 likely stems from a read error. The DNA is left out, because the CDR3 cannot be placed on it with certainty; the CDR3 is given as TCRdb lists it. CDR3 region: CASSLEGGST. The V call is TRBV7-8, the J call TRBJ1-4. With termini counted, the CDR3 has 10 amino acids. Germline CDR1 reads SGHVS; CDR2 reads FQNEAQ.

The chain joins TRBV12-5 to TRBJ2-7, with TRBD1 matching over 11 bases. The trim removed 8 bases at V and 6 bases at J, leaving 9 bases unmatched. CDR3 length: 14 residues. Germline CDR1 reads LGHNT; CDR2 reads FRNRAP. The CDR3 region is CASSRTGGPSEQYF. Written as DNA, the CDR3 is TGTGCTAGTTCCAGGACAGGGGGCCCCTCCGAGCAGTACTTC.

The rearrangement uses TRBV18 and TRBJ1-2, with D perhaps matching TRBD1 (6 bases). The V end lost 3 bases, the J end lost 4 bases, and 9 bases lay between the germline ends. Germline-derived CDR1 and CDR2 are KGHSH and LQKENI. The CDR3 is 13 residues long. CDR3 protein: CASSPGQVYGYTF. In DNA form, the CDR3 reads TGTGCCAGCTCACCGGGACAAGTCTATGGCTACACCTTC.

The CDR3 reads CASSPPHRLREIQETQYF. The CDR3, as DNA: TGTGCCAGCAGCCCACCCCATCGTCTCCGGGAAATCCAAGAGACCCAGTACTTC. V gene TRBV7-6 combines with J gene TRBJ2-5, with TRBD2 as a possible D gene (5 bases). Germline CDR1 and CDR2: SGHVS and FNYEAQ. V lost 5 bases and J 1 base, leaving 23 bases between the germline ends. The CDR3 loop spans 18 amino acids.

This sequence joins TRBV30 and TRBJ1-5; D is undetermined. Germline CDR1 and CDR2: GTSNPN and SVGIG (reference sequence). V lost 0 bases to trimming and J lost 5 bases, with 11 bases between them. The CDR3 sequence is 14 residues long. CDR3 nucleotides: TGTGCCTGGAGTGTTAATCTTGTTGATCAGCCCCAGCATTTT. This encodes CAWSVNLVDQPQHF.

The chain recombines TRBV6-5 with TRBJ2-7; 8 positions agree with TRBD1. The J segment lost 2 bases and the V segment lost 8 bases, leaving 8 bases of the junction unmatched. CDR1 and CDR2 from the germline V gene are MNHEY and SVGAGI. The CDR3 length is 14 residues. The CDR3 spells CASRIRQGPYEQYF. For the CDR3, the DNA is TGTGCCAGCCGGATCCGACAGGGGCCCTACGAGCAGTACTTC.

The chain carries TRBV4-1 and TRBJ2-2; unclear D gene. Trimming cost V 0 bases and J 1 base, with 6 bases left between them. The CDR3 extends over 15 amino acids. CDR1 is MGHRA, CDR2 YSYEKL, per germline. CDR3 nucleotide sequence: TGCGCCAGCAGCCAAGAGAGGAGGAACACCGGGGAGCTGTTTTTT. Translating gives CASSQERRNTGELFF.

The chain carries TRBV19 and TRBJ1-4; 9 nucleotides line up with TRBD1. The V gene's germline CDR1 is LNHDA and CDR2 SQIVND (reference sequence). After removal of 10 bases from V and 0 bases from J, the junction contained 6 bases not matched to a gene. The length of the CDR3 is 15 residues. The CDR3 coding sequence is TGTGCCACTTCACGGACAGGGGCAACTAATGAAAAACTGTTTTTT. Its protein is CATSRTGATNEKLFF.

The chain carries TRBV6-5 and TRBJ2-7, with TRBD1 identical over 7 bases. The V gene end was trimmed by 5 bases and the J gene end by 2 bases; junction bases not matched to a gene: 6. The CDR3 covers 14 residues. Germline V gene data show CDR1 as MNHEY and CDR2 as SVGAGI. CDR3 amino acids: CASSPLTGPYEQYF. The CDR3 region has the DNA TGTGCCAGCAGTCCGTTGACAGGGCCCTACGAGCAGTACTTC.